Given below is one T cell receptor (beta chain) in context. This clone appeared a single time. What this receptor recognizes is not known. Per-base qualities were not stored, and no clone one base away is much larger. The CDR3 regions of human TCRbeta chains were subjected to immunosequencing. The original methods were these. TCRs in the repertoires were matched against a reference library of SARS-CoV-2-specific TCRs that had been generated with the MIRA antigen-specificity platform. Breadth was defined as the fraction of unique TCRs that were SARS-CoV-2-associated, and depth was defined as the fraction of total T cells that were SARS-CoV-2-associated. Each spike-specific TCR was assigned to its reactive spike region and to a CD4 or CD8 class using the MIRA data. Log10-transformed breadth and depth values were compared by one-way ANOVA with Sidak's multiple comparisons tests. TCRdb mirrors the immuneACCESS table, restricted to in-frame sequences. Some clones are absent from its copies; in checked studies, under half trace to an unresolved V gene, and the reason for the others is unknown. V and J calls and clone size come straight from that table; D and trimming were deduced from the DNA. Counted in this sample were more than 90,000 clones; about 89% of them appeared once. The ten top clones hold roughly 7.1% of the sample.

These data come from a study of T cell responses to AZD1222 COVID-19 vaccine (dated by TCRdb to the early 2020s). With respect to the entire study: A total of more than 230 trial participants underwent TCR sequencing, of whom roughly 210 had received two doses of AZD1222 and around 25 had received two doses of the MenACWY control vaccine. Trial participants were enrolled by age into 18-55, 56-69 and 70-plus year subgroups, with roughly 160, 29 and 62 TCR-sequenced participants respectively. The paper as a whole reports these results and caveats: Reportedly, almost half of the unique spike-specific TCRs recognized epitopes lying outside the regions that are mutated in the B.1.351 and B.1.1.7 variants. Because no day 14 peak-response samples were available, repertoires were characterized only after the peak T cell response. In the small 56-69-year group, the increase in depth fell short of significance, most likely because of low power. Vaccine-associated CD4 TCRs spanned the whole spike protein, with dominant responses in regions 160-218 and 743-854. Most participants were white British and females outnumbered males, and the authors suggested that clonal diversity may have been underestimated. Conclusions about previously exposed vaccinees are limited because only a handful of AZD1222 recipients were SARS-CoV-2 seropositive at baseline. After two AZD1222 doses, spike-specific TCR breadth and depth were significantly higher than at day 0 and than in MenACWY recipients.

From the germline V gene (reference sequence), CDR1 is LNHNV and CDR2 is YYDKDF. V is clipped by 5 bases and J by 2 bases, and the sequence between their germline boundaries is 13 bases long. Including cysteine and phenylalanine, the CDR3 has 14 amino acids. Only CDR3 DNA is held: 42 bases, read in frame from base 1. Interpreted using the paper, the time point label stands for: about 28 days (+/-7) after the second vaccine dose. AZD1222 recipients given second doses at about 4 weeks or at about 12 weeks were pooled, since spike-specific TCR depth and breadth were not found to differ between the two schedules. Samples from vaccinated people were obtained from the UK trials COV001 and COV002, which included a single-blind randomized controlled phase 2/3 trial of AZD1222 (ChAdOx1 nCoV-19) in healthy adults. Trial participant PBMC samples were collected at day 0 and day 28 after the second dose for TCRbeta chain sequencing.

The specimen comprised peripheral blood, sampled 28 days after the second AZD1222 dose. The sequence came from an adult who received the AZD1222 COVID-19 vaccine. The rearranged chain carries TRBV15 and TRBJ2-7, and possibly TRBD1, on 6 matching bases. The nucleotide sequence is TGTGCCACCAGCCCGGCGCCAGGGGCCTACGAGCAGTACTTC. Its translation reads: CATSPAPGAYEQYF.